These T cell receptor beta chains were read from a single sample in a study of T cell responses to AZD1222 COVID-19 vaccine. TCRdb keeps only in-frame clones here, not all; method: immunoSEQ multiplex PCR. Among over 120,000 clones listed, over 75% were seen once. The source material was peripheral blood, sampled on day 0 of AZD1222 vaccination. These receptors originate from an adult in good health. The CDR3 runs from the conserved cysteine through the conserved F or W. Fields, in order: V gene, J gene, CDR3 length, CDR3 protein.

TRBV6-4	TRBJ2-3	13	CASSPAGTDTQYF
TRBV12-5	TRBJ2-7	17	CASGSPRLAGSSYEQYF
TRBV29-1	TRBJ2-7	16	CSVWRRLAGGPREQYF
TRBV12-3/TRBV12-4	TRBJ1-2	12	CASSQGDYGYTF
TRBV3-1/TRBV3-2	TRBJ2-1	16	CASSQGAGIHGDEQFF
TRBV3-1/TRBV3-2	TRBJ2-3	17	CASSQDLRTASTDTQYF
TRBV6-2/TRBV6-3	TRBJ1-5	14	CASSWGPNNQPQHF
TRBV7-2	TRBJ2-1	16	CASSLVGSGSYNEQFF
TRBV9	TRBJ1-1	15	CASSGKQGAGSEAFF
TRBV7-9	TRBJ1-1	12	CASSLENTEAFF
TRBV10-2	TRBJ2-3	14	CAVVTGPNTDTQYF